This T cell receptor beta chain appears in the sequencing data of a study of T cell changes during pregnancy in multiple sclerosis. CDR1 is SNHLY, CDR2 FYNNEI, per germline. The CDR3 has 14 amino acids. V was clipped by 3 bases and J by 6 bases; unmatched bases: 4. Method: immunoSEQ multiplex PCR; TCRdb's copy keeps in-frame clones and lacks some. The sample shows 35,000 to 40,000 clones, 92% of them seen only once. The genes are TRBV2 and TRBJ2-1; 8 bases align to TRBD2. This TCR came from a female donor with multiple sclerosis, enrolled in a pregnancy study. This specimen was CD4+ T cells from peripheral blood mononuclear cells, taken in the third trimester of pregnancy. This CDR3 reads CASSDRLAGNEQFF. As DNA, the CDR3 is TGTGCCAGCAGTGATCGGCTAGCGGGCAATGAGCAGTTCTTC.